This T cell receptor beta chain emerged from a study of blood T cell repertoires in COVID-19. Method: immunoSEQ multiplex PCR; TCRdb's copy keeps in-frame clones and lacks some. The data show over 250,000 clones, 70% to 90% seen once. Looked up from germline, CDR1 is LNHNV and CDR2 is YYDKDF (reference sequence). This CDR3 spans 13 amino acids. V gave up 0 bases and J gave up 4 bases, with 6 bases separating them. The rearrangement links TRBV15 to TRBJ1-1; no clear D. The sample consisted of peripheral blood. The TCR was taken from a woman in her seventies with acute or convalescent COVID-19. CDR3 region: CATSRDERTEAFF. As DNA, the CDR3 is TGTGCCACCAGCAGAGATGAGCGCACTGAAGCTTTCTTT.